Following are 9 T cell receptor beta chains from one sample sequenced in a study of OX40 agonist ivuxolimab in advanced cancers. The protocol was immunoSEQ multiplex PCR, while the TCRdb copy is restricted to in-frame clones and leaves out a portion. There are some 40,000 clones in the sample; more than 85% occur only once, and 22% lies in the top ten. Sample: CD4+ or CD8+ T cells sorted from blood, taken in a trial of the OX40 agonist ivuxolimab. These receptors were taken from an adult with an advanced solid tumor such as melanoma, head and neck, liver or kidney cancer.

Notes on this clone: The sample holds other DNA sequences that translate to the same CDR3. The J gene is TRBJ2-3, the V gene TRBV11-1; TRBD1 aligns across 7 bases. This CDR3 spans 15 amino acids. Unmatched junction bases numbered 6, after V lost 5 bases and J lost 1 base. The germline CDR1 and CDR2 sequences are SGHAT and FQDESV (reference sequence). The chain's CDR3 is CASSKGTGGTDTQYF. The CDR3 DNA is TGTGCCAGCAGCAAAGGCACAGGGGGCACAGATACGCAGTATTTT.

The chain links TRBV9 to TRBJ2-2, with D possibly being TRBD2 (6 bases). This CDR3 comprises 17 residues. Trimming stripped 4 bases from V and 6 bases from J, with 22 bases between. Per the germline V gene, CDR1 is SGDLS and CDR2 is YYNGEE. The CDR3 nucleotides are TGTGCCAGCAGCCTCCTAGGTTGGCGGGATAATCCCGGGGAGCTGTTTTTT. Its protein product is CASSLLGWRDNPGELFF.

The gene calls are TRBV9 and TRBJ2-3; 14 nucleotides agree with TRBD2. The J segment lost 0 bases and the V segment lost 2 bases, leaving 8 bases of the junction unmatched. Germline values: CDR1 SGDLS, CDR2 YYNGEE. The CDR3 sequence is 19 residues long. This CDR3 is CASSVRGTSGGASTDTQYF. For the CDR3, the DNA is TGTGCCAGCAGCGTTAGAGGGACTAGCGGGGGTGCTAGCACAGATACGCAGTATTTT.

J is TRBJ2-1 and V is TRBV30; D gene uncertain. Germline assignment: CDR1 GTSNPN and CDR2 SVGIG (reference sequence). The ends were cut back, 0 bases at V and 7 bases at J, with 7 bases in the middle. The CDR3 length is 12 residues. The CDR3 loop reads CAWSVLRNEQFF. The CDR3 nucleotides read TGTGCCTGGAGTGTTCTTCGAAATGAGCAGTTCTTC. The complete variable domain, with remaining parts taken from reference TRBV30 and TRBJ2-1, reads SQTIHQWPATLVQPVGSPLSLECTVEGTSNPNLYWYRQAAGRGLQLLFYSVGIGQISSEVPQNLSASRPQDRQFILSSKKLLLSDSGFYLCAWSVLRNEQFFGPGTRLTVL.

The chain is built from TRBV30 and TRBJ1-3; D not certain. Germline loops: CDR1 GTSNPN, CDR2 SVGIG (reference sequence). This CDR3 region has 10 residues. Trimming stripped 4 bases from V and 6 bases from J, with 4 bases between. The CDR3 DNA reads TGTGCCTGGATAGAAAACACCATATATTTT. Encoded protein: CAWIENTIYF.

V and J are TRBV27 and TRBJ2-7; possibly TRBD2 for D (5 bases). CDR1 is MNHEY and CDR2 is SMNVEV in the germline V gene (reference sequence). The CDR3 contains 13 residues. Between the trimmed V and J ends, which lost 0 bases and 4 bases, there was a span of 7 bases. CDR3 coding DNA: TGTGCCAGCAGTTTATCGCTAGCTTACGAGCAGTACTTC. Protein product: CASSLSLAYEQYF.

The CDR3 loop is CAAQGGETQYF. The CDR3 DNA is TGTGCCGCCCAGGGAGGAGAGACCCAGTACTTC. The chain has TRBV25-1 and TRBJ2-5; TRBD2 is a possible D gene (6 bases). CDR1 and CDR2 from the germline V gene are MGHDK and SYGVNS. The CDR3 length is 11 residues. V was shortened by 11 bases and J by 4 bases, with 11 bases between the two germline ends.

The V and J genes are TRBV6-5 and TRBJ2-3; D unresolved. Trimming cost V 0 bases and J 0 bases, with 10 bases left between them. The CDR3 is 16 residues long. Germline V gene lookup returns CDR1 MNHEY and CDR2 SVGAGI. The CDR3 region is CASSYSIRDSTDTQYF. The CDR3 coding sequence is TGTGCCAGCAGTTACTCGATACGCGACAGCACAGATACGCAGTATTTT.

The V gene is TRBV15, the J gene TRBJ2-5; D may be TRBD1 or TRBD2 (5 bases each). This CDR3 contains 16 residues. V was cut by 0 bases and J by 5 bases, with 16 bases left in between. Germline CDR1 and CDR2: LNHNV and YYDKDF (reference sequence). The CDR3 region has the DNA TGTGCCACCAGCAGAGATCTAACGGGGCTGGGGGAGACCCAGTACTTC. As protein: CATSRDLTGLGETQYF.